Detailed here is one TCR beta chain. The target antigen is unknown. The sample belongs to a study of T cells after posttransplantation cyclophosphamide. The CDR3 is 18 residues long. V trimming: 5 bases; J trimming: 7 bases; junction bases outside the gene matches: 20. In germline, CDR1 is SGHTA, CDR2 FQGNSA. The study's findings and limits: After PTCy, TRB diversity resembled that of CNI/methotrexate controls. Donor CD8+ memory clones often dominated recipient blood repertoires at later times.

Clones were read by immunoSEQ multiplex PCR, and TCRdb kept only the in-frame ones, dropping some. The sample lists tens of thousands of clones, none appearing once, the ten largest making up approximately 6.3%. This chain links TRBV7-2 with TRBJ1-5, with 7 bases identical to TRBD1. The sample consisted of PBMCs. The clonotype originates from a woman aged 60-70 years in good health, CMV-negative, and a related stem cell transplant donor. As DNA, the CDR3 is TGTGCCAGCAGCCTAGGACCCCACCGACAGGGTTCTGGACAGCCCCAGCATTTT. Its translation is CASSLGPHRQGSGQPQHF.